A selection of T cell receptor beta chains follows, all from one sample in a study of OX40 agonist ivuxolimab in advanced cancers. Clones were sequenced by immunoSEQ multiplex PCR, and TCRdb holds only the in-frame ones, with some missing. This table has some 25,000 clones, around four fifths appearing once. The sequencing here drew on CD4+ or CD8+ T cells sorted from blood, taken in a trial of the OX40 agonist ivuxolimab. The receptors shown here come from an adult with an advanced solid tumor such as melanoma, head and neck, liver or kidney cancer. Each CDR3 is given without its conserved first and last residue. Fields, in order: V gene, CDR3 protein.

v_call: TRBV19; cdr3_aa: ASSIGQVSYEQY
v_call: TRBV11-2; cdr3_aa: ASSPGQGAKYNEQF
v_call: TRBV6-1; cdr3_aa: ALWREYDYNEQF
v_call: TRBV28; cdr3_aa: ASSLYADMNTEAF
v_call: TRBV5-1; cdr3_aa: ASSFEGLGNQPQH
v_call: TRBV4-3; cdr3_aa: ASSQDRVTSGYNEQF
v_call: TRBV14; cdr3_aa: ASSRTANYGYT
v_call: TRBV7-6; cdr3_aa: ASSPDRAVENEQF
v_call: TRBV5-1; cdr3_aa: ASSFGLGVYEQY
v_call: TRBV7-9; cdr3_aa: ALQGAVTGELF
v_call: TRBV28; cdr3_aa: ASSPTGTANTGELF
v_call: TRBV9; cdr3_aa: ASSEGVMNTEAF
v_call: TRBV5-1; cdr3_aa: ASSLEVGGSYNEQF
v_call: TRBV2; cdr3_aa: ASSYTAQAF
v_call: TRBV11-2; cdr3_aa: ASSFGRGNEETQY
v_call: TRBV18; cdr3_aa: ASSPRREQETQY
v_call: TRBV19; cdr3_aa: ASSIVVGNQPQH
v_call: TRBV7-2; cdr3_aa: ASSSPSSGGTDTQY
v_call: TRBV7-8; cdr3_aa: ASSLSYEQY
v_call: TRBV27; cdr3_aa: ASRPGWAGLEAF
v_call: TRBV30; cdr3_aa: AWAGTGGFISNQPQH
v_call: TRBV29-1; cdr3_aa: SVARENTGELF
v_call: TRBV11-2; cdr3_aa: ASTPFVGTSSLYNEQF
v_call: TRBV28; cdr3_aa: ASRPRLGNTGELF
v_call: TRBV21-1; cdr3_aa: ASRTPYCEQY
v_call: TRBV7-8; cdr3_aa: ASSGDSTGELF
v_call: TRBV28; cdr3_aa: ASSLREGGVSEKLF
v_call: TRBV5-1; cdr3_aa: ASSLVPADTTDTQY
v_call: TRBV7-6; cdr3_aa: ASSLRGPLETQY
v_call: TRBV10-3; cdr3_aa: AISESLLETQY
v_call: TRBV6-1; cdr3_aa: AISGGGYSYEQY
v_call: TRBV2; cdr3_aa: ASSNAGYNEQF
v_call: TRBV4-2; cdr3_aa: ASSLSDGEAF
v_call: TRBV5-6; cdr3_aa: ASSLMIRGNQPQH
v_call: TRBV11-2; cdr3_aa: ASSFDRGPYTQY
v_call: TRBV5-1; cdr3_aa: ASGGTHYEQY
v_call: TRBV7-6; cdr3_aa: ASSLKSRGPTAFNYGYT
v_call: TRBV29-1; cdr3_aa: SAVHLGLAGDTQY
v_call: TRBV27; cdr3_aa: ASSRGTSGNEQF
v_call: TRBV14; cdr3_aa: ASSLGLASTDTQY
v_call: TRBV5-8; cdr3_aa: ASSLGGGPYEQY
v_call: TRBV7-3; cdr3_aa: ASSPGGGTTEAF
v_call: TRBV27; cdr3_aa: ASSWPEQF
v_call: TRBV7-9; cdr3_aa: ASSHSDGAGANVLT
v_call: TRBV27; cdr3_aa: ASTDGGHGYT
v_call: TRBV5-5; cdr3_aa: ASTGQGGGGYT
v_call: TRBV6-1; cdr3_aa: ASSYPIDSTDTQY